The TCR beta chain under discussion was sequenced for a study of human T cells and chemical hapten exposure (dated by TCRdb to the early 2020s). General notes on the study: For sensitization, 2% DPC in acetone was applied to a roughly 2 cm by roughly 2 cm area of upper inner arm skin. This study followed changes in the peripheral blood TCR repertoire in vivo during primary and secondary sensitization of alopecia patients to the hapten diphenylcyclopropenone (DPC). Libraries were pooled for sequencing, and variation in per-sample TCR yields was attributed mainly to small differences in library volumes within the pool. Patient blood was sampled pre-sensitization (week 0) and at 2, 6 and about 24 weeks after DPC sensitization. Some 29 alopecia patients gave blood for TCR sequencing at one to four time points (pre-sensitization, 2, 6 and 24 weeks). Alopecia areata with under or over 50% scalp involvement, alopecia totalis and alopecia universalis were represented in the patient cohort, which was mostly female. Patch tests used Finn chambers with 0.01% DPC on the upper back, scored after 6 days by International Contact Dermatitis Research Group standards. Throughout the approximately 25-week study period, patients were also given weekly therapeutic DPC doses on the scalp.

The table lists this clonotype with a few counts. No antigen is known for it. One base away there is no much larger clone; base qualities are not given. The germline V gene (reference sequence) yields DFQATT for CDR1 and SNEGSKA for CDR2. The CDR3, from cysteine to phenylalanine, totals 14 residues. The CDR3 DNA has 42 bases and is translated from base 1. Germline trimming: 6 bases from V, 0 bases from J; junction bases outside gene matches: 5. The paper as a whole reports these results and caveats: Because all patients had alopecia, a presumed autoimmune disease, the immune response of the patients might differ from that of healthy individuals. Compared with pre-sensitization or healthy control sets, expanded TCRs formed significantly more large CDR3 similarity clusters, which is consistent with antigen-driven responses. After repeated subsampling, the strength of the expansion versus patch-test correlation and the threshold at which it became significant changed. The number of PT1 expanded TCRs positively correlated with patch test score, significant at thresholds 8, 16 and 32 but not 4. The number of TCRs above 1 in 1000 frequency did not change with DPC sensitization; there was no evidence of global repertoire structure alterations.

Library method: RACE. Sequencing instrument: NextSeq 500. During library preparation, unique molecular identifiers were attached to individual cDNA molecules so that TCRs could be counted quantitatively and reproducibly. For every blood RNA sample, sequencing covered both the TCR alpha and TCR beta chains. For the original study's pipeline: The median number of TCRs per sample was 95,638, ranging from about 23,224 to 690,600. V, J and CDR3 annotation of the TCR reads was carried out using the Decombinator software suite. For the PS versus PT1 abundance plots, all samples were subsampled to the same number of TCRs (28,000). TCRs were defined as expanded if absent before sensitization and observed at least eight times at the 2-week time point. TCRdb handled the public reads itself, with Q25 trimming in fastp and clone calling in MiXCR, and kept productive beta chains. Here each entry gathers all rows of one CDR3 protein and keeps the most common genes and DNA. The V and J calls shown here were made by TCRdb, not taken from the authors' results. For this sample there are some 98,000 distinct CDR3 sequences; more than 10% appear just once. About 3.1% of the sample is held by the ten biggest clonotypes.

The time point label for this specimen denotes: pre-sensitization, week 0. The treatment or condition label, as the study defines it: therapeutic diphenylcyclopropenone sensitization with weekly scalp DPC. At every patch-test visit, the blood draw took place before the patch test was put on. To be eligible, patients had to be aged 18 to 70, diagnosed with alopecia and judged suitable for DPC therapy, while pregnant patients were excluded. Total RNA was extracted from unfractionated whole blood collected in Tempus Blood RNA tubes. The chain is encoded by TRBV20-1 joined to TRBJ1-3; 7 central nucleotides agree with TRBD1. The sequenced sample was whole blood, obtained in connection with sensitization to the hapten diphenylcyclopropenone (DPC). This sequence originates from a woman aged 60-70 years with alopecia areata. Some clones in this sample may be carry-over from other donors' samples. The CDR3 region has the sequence CSAEQGSSGNTIYF. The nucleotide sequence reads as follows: TGCAGTGCGGAACAGGGGTCCTCTGGAAACACCATATATTTT.